Here is one T cell receptor beta chain with its context. The CDR3 has 17 residues. The ends lost 4 bases at V and 3 bases at J; junction bases unmatched: 7. Germline lookup yields CDR1 SGHAT and CDR2 FQNNGV. These data belong to a study of T cell changes during pregnancy in multiple sclerosis. Method: immunoSEQ multiplex PCR; TCRdb's copy keeps in-frame clones and lacks some. The top ten clones hold 0.7% of a sample with about 44,000 clones, 75% to 95% of them seen once. The chain employs TRBV11-2 and TRBJ2-1; 12 bases are shared with TRBD2. The material was CD4+ T cells from peripheral blood mononuclear cells, obtained before pregnancy. The sequence derives from a female donor with multiple sclerosis, enrolled in a pregnancy study. CDR3 bases: TGTGCCAGCAGCTCGGCACTAGCGGGAGGCAACTACAATGAGCAGTTCTTC. The encoded protein is CASSSALAGGNYNEQFF.